Included here is one TCR beta chain sequence, with context. The antigen it recognizes is unknown. Base qualities are not at hand, and no much larger clone is one base apart. The data were taken from a study of T-cell reconstitution after alpha-beta-depleted transplantation in children (dated by TCRdb to 2015 to 2016). General notes on the study: T-cell immune reconstitution after TCRalphabeta/CD19-depleted allogeneic hematopoietic cell transplantation in children was quantitatively tracked in the study by means of TCR repertoire profiling.

Libraries were made using PCR. The sequencer was an Illumina HiSeq 2500. Molecular barcoding was employed in the preparation of TCR libraries, with unique molecular identifiers being used to normalize TCRbeta repertoire quantification. TCRdb trimmed public reads at Q25 via fastp, called clones via MiXCR and kept in-frame beta chains. Each record represents a unique CDR3 protein, reported with the most common genes and DNA among its rows. The sample contains over 550,000 distinct CDR3 sequences, about 10% of them found a single time. Of the sample, 4% to 5% falls within the top ten clones. As encoded in the germline V gene, CDR1 is SNHLY while CDR2 is FYNNEI. Counted from cysteine to phenylalanine, this CDR3 has 18 amino acids. Just the 54-base CDR3 DNA is kept, in frame starting at base 1. V and J are trimmed by 11 bases and 4 bases, and the gene matches miss 23 bases of the junction.

Sample: PBMCs from the stem cell graft donor, taken from the stem cell graft. The clonotype was recovered from a human donor who donated a stem cell graft to a child with acute myeloid leukemia. The sequence joins TRBV2 to TRBJ1-2, and 9 junction bases match TRBD1. The sequenced DNA is TGTGCCTGCTGTTTACTATCCGTCCCGGGACAGGGAGGCTATGGCTACACCTTC. This codes for CACCLLSVPGQGGYGYTF.